The present TCR beta chain was sequenced within a study of vaccination and CD4 T cells after COVID-19. Study as a whole: Post-vaccine specimens were obtained a median around 72 days after dose two (range 14 to 241). Overlapping spike pools from SARS-CoV-2 and HCoV-NL63, HCoV-OC43 and HCoV-229E served as culture stimuli.

To note about this clonotype: Its specificity is unknown.

The CDR3 runs 16 residues. Germline V gives CDR1 LGHNA, CDR2 YSLEER. V was trimmed by 0 bases and J by 0 bases, leaving 10 bases between them. Treatment specified: roughly 11-day PBMC culture with coronavirus spike peptide pools or control peptides (ViraFEST assay). The Oncomine TCR Beta short-read assay sequenced DNA from cultured CD4+ T cells. TCRdb reprocessed the PCR reads with MiXCR, giving one entry per CDR3 protein. The sample has approximately 18,000 distinct CDR3 sequences, 45% to 50% seen once. The sample was CD4+ T cells from blood, cultured in vitro. The sequence was obtained from a human donor who had recovered from COVID-19. This chain joins TRBV4-3 and TRBJ2-3, with TRBD1 as a possible D gene (5 bases). The CDR3 nucleotides read TGCGCCAGCAGCCAAGAGTACAGGCTTAGCACAGATACGCAGTATTTT. This codes for CASSQEYRLSTDTQYF.